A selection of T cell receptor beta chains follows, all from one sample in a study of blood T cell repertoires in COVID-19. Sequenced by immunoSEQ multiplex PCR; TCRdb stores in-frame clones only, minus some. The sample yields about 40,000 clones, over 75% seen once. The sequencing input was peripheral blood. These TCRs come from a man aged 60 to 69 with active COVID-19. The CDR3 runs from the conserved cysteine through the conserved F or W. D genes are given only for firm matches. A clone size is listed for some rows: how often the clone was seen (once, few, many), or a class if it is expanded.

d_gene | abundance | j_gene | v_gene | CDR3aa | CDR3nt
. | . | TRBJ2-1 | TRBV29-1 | CSVRQTSYNEQFF | TGCAGCGTTAGACAGACCTCCTACAATGAGCAGTTCTTC
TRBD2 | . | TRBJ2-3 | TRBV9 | CASSVERAGWTDTQYF | TGTGCCAGCAGCGTAGAACGAGCGGGATGGACAGATACGCAGTATTTT
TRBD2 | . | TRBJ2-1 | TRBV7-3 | CASSLYLTSGGEYNEQFF | TGTGCCAGCAGCTTATATTTAACTAGCGGGGGCGAATACAATGAGCAGTTCTTC
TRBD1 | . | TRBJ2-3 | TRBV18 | CASSPISTGQGPDTQYF | TGTGCCAGCTCACCAATCTCAACGGGACAGGGCCCAGATACGCAGTATTTT
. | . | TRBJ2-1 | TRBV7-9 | CASSLGVAGIDEQFF | TGTGCCAGCAGCTTAGGGGTGGCAGGGATCGATGAGCAGTTCTTC
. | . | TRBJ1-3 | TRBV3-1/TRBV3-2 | CASSVTLEVISGNTIYF | TGTGCCAGCAGCGTTACTCTGGAGGTCATCTCTGGAAACACCATATATTTT
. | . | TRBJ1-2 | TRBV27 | CASRYHSGREGGYYGYTF | TGTGCCAGCAGATACCATTCAGGAAGGGAAGGCGGGTACTATGGCTACACCTTC
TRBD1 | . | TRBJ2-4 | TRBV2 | CASAGQGFVAKNIQYF | TGTGCCAGCGCGGGACAGGGGTTTGTGGCCAAAAACATTCAGTACTTC
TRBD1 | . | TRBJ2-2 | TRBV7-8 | CASSSGGNTGELFF | TGTGCCAGCAGCTCAGGGGGGAACACCGGGGAGCTGTTTTTT
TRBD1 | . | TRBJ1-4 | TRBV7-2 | CASSLTGGNEKLFF | TGTGCCAGCAGCCTAACAGGGGGGAATGAAAAACTGTTTTTT
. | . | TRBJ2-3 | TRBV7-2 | CASSLAPVDTQYF | TGTGCCAGCAGCTTAGCTCCTGTAGATACGCAGTATTTT
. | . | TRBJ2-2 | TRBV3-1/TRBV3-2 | CASSPTLQSLSGELFF | TGTGCCAGCAGCCCCACCCTACAGTCGCTGAGTGGGGAGCTGTTTTTT
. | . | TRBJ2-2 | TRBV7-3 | CASSSGLNTGELFF | TGTGCCAGCAGCTCGGGACTGAACACCGGGGAGCTGTTTTTT
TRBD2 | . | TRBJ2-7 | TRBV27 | CASRVAGGPEQYF | TGTGCCAGCAGGGTAGCGGGAGGGCCCGAGCAGTACTTC
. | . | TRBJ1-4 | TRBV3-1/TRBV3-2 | CASSHRAGGEKLFF | TGTGCCAGCAGCCATAGGGCCGGGGGTGAAAAACTGTTTTTT
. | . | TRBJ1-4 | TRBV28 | CASSRVLNEKLFF | TGTGCCAGCAGCCGGGTCCTTAATGAAAAACTGTTTTTT
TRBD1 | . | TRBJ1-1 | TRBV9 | CASSVLQGQNTEAFF | TGTGCCAGCAGCGTCTTACAGGGGCAGAACACTGAAGCTTTCTTT
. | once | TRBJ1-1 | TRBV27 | CAAGRGGVGTEAFF | TGTGCCGCCGGTAGGGGAGGGGTGGGCACTGAAGCTTTCTTT
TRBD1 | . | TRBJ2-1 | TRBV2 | CASSEAQGGEQFF | TGTGCCAGCAGTGAAGCACAGGGGGGTGAGCAGTTCTTC
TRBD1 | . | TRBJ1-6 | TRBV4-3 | CASSLTGVVSPLHF | TGCGCCAGCAGTCTGACAGGGGTCGTTTCACCCCTCCACTTT
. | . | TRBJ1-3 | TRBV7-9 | CASTPSGVKLTISGNTIYF | TGTGCCAGCACCCCGTCAGGCGTAAAACTGACCATTTCTGGAAACACCATATATTTT
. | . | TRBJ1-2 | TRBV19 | CATTGGNNYGYTF | TGTGCCACTACAGGAGGGAATAACTATGGCTACACCTTC
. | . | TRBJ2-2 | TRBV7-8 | CASSDKRWNTGELFF | TGTGCCAGCAGCGACAAGAGATGGAACACCGGGGAGCTGTTTTTT
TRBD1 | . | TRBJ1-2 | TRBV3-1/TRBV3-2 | CASSRPGTGYGYTF | TGTGCCAGCAGCCGGCCCGGGACAGGCTATGGCTACACCTTC
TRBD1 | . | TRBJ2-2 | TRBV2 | CATRQGAITGELFF | TGTGCCACCAGACAGGGGGCGATCACCGGGGAGCTGTTTTTT
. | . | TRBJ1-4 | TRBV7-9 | CASSLWEENEKLFF | TGTGCCAGCAGCCTCTGGGAGGAGAATGAAAAACTGTTTTTT
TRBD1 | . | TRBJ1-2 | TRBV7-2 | CASSLSNWGTGFGYTF | TGTGCCAGCAGCTTAAGTAACTGGGGGACAGGATTTGGCTACACCTTC
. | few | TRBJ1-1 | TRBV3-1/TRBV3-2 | CASRDWPMNTEAFF | TGTGCCAGCAGAGACTGGCCGATGAACACTGAAGCTTTCTTT
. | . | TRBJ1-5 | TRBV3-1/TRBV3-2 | CASSRGEGQPQHF | TGTGCCAGCAGCAGGGGGGAGGGTCAGCCCCAGCATTTT
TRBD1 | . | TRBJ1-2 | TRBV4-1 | CASSQLDRALAGHTF | TGCGCCAGCAGCCAATTAGACAGGGCCCTAGCTGGCCACACCTTC
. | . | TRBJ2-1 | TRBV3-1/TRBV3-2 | CASSQYSPGYNEQFF | TGTGCCAGCAGCCAATACTCCCCAGGCTACAATGAGCAGTTCTTC
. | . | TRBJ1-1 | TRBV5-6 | CASSLPQGMSTEAFF | TGTGCCAGCAGCTTACCACAGGGCATGTCTACTGAAGCTTTCTTT
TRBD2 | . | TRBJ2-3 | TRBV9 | CASSVARGGTDTQYF | TGTGCCAGCAGCGTAGCACGGGGGGGCACAGATACGCAGTATTTT
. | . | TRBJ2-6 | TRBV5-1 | CASSSEAGTGANVLTF | TGCGCCAGCAGCTCGGAGGCTGGGACAGGGGCCAACGTCCTGACTTTC
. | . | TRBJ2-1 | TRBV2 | CASKQDRNNEQFF | TGTGCCAGCAAGCAGGACAGAAACAATGAGCAGTTCTTC
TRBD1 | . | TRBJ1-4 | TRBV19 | CASSIWTGGYATNEKLFF | TGTGCCAGTAGTATTTGGACAGGGGGCTATGCAACTAATGAAAAACTGTTTTTT
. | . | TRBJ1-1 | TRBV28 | CASSLPGPNTEAFF | TGTGCCAGCAGCCTGCCGGGTCCGAACACTGAAGCTTTCTTT
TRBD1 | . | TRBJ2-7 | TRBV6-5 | CASKPGQANSYEQYF | TGTGCCAGCAAACCGGGACAGGCGAACTCCTACGAGCAGTACTTC
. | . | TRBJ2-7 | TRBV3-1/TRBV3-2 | CASRSGGGRYEQYF | TGTGCCAGCAGGTCCGGAGGTGGGCGCTACGAGCAGTACTTC
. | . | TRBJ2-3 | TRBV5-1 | CASSLVGGTLLGTQYF | TGCGCCAGCAGCTTGGTAGGAGGGACCCTCCTAGGTACGCAGTATTTT
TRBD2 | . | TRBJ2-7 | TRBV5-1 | CASSPGTSVYEQYF | TGCGCCAGCAGCCCCGGGACTAGCGTTTACGAGCAGTACTTC
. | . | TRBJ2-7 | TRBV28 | CASSLDSYEQYF | TGTGCCAGCAGTCTGGACAGCTACGAGCAGTACTTC
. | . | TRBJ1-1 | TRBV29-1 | CSATGNTEAFF | TGCAGCGCAACAGGGAACACTGAAGCTTTCTTT